One sample yielded the 24 T cell receptor beta chains listed below, sequenced in a study of shared clonotypes between healthy human individuals. Produced via immunoSEQ multiplex PCR; TCRdb's table is partial and in-frame only. The table includes about 2 million clones, approximately 95% detected once. The sequenced sample was naive CD4+ T cells sorted from blood. As to subset: CD45RA+ positively selected. The receptors stem from a man aged 18-30 years in good health.

The chain couples TRBV9 to TRBJ2-7; 8 nucleotides match TRBD2. V lost 0 bases and J lost 2; bases outside the gene matches: 4. The germline CDR1 and CDR2 sequences are SGDLS and YYNGEE. The CDR3 loop spans 15 amino acids. The CDR3 loop reads CASSVEGTRTYEQYF. As DNA, the CDR3 is TGTGCCAGCAGCGTAGAAGGGACTAGGACCTACGAGCAGTACTTC.

V and J are TRBV11-3 and TRBJ2-4; 9 positions agree with TRBD1. J gave up 0 bases and V 11 bases, and 11 bases lay outside the gene matches. Germline V gene lookup returns CDR1 SGHNT and CDR2 YENEEA. CDR3 length: 16 amino acids. DNA for the CDR3: TGTGCCCACTCTAGGACAGGGGACCTAGCCAAAAACATTCAGTACTTC. Amino acid sequence: CAHSRTGDLAKNIQYF.

As concerns this clone: The same CDR3 is also encoded by other DNA sequences in this sample. The J gene is TRBJ1-5, the V gene TRBV7-2; 10 nucleotides match TRBD1. Germline-derived CDR1 and CDR2 are SGHTA and FQGNSA. The CDR3 spans 15 residues. Trimming cost V 1 base and J 7 bases; bases outside gene matches: 4. The CDR3 nucleotides are TGTGCCAGCAGCTTAGGGACAGGGGGTGGGCAGCCCCAGCATTTT. Amino acid sequence: CASSLGTGGGQPQHF. Full variable domain (remainder filled in from reference TRBV7-2 and TRBJ1-5): GAGVSQSPSNKVTEKGKDVELRCDPISGHTALYWYRQSLGQGLEFLIYFQGNSAPDKSGLPSDRFSAERTGGSVSTLTIQRTQQEDSAVYLCASSLGTGGGQPQHFGDGTRLSIL.

Comments on this clone: Different DNA sequences within this sample yield the same CDR3. This chain uses TRBV7-2 with TRBJ1-4; D might be TRBD1 (5 bases). The CDR3 has 13 residues. Trimming took 1 base from V and 7 from J, leaving 7 bases between them. Germline values: CDR1 SGHTA, CDR2 FQGNSA. As DNA, the CDR3 is TGTGCCAGCAGCTTAGGGACACGTGAAAAACTGTTTTTT. Protein sequence: CASSLGTREKLFF.

The J gene is TRBJ2-2, the V gene TRBV10-3, with D unclear. CDR1 ENHRY and CDR2 SYGVKD come from the germline V gene. Deletions cut 3 bases from V and 8 bases from J, with 10 bases between. The CDR3 totals 13 residues. The DNA of the CDR3 is TGTGCCATCAGTGACAGAAACGGGGGGGAGCTGTTTTTT. Encoded protein: CAISDRNGGELFF.

This clone is a singleton in its sample. The V call is TRBV6-1, the J call TRBJ1-2, with D unresolved. Germline assignment: CDR1 MNHNS and CDR2 SASEGT. This CDR3 has 13 amino acids. The V gene lost 8 bases and the J gene lost 7 bases, with 17 bases spanning the gap. In nucleotides, the CDR3 is TGTGCCAGCGCGTCCGGGGAGGCGTCTGGCTACACCTTC. This gives the protein CASASGEASGYTF.

The chain employs TRBV29-1 and TRBJ2-3; TRBD2 aligns across 14 bases. This CDR3 region has 17 residues. Germline V gives CDR1 SQVTM, CDR2 ANQGSEA. Losses at the gene ends were 6 bases for V and 0 bases for J; bases not matched to a gene: 8. CDR3 protein: CSVMTSGRVSSTDTQYF. CDR3 DNA sequence: TGCAGCGTCATGACTAGCGGGAGGGTTTCTAGCACAGATACGCAGTATTTT.

The chain recombines TRBV6-1 with TRBJ2-7, with 10 bases aligning to TRBD1. V gave up 8 bases and J gave up 1 base; unmatched junction bases: 8. The CDR3 has 15 amino acids. Germline loops: CDR1 MNHNS, CDR2 SASEGT. DNA of the CDR3: TGTGCCAGCCATCGAGGGGGACAGGGGTCCTACGAGCAGTACTTC. This gives the protein CASHRGGQGSYEQYF.

This clone has just a few counts. The J gene is TRBJ1-6, the V gene TRBV10-3; D possibly corresponds to TRBD1 (5 bases). This CDR3 has 13 amino acids. V was clipped by 6 bases and J by 4 bases, with 7 bases between them. Germline V lookup: CDR1 ENHRY, CDR2 SYGVKD. CDR3 amino acids: CAIRDIYNSPLHF. The CDR3 DNA is TGTGCCATCAGGGACATTTATAATTCACCCCTCCACTTT.

The CDR3 sequence: CASSQPGQGGEKLFF. For the CDR3, the DNA is TGTGCCAGCAGCCAACCCGGACAGGGGGGAGAAAAACTGTTTTTT. The chain recombines TRBV4-2 with TRBJ1-4; TRBD1 matches at 10 bases. CDR1 is LGHNA and CDR2 is YNFKEQ in the germline V gene. CDR3 length equals 15 residues. Trimming cost V 2 bases and J 8 bases; bases outside gene matches: 5.

The chain has TRBV2 and TRBJ2-2; maybe TRBD1 (5 bases). V was clipped by 8 bases and J by 0 bases, with 16 bases between them. The CDR3 is made up of 16 amino acids. Per the germline V gene, CDR1 is SNHLY and CDR2 is FYNNEI. The CDR3 loop is CASQRMAGTNTGELFF. As DNA, the CDR3 is TGTGCCAGCCAGCGTATGGCAGGGACGAACACCGGGGAGCTGTTTTTT.

This chain uses TRBV4-3 with TRBJ1-4; D is uncertain. Trimming removed 0 bases from V and 3 bases from J, with 14 bases in between. This CDR3 spans 17 amino acids. The V gene's germline CDR1 is LGHNA and CDR2 YSLEER. The CDR3 DNA sequence: TGCGCCAGCAGCCAAGATTATGGAAACAAAGCTAATGAAAAACTGTTTTTT. Its translation is CASSQDYGNKANEKLFF.

The chain employs TRBV18 and TRBJ1-1; D may be TRBD1 (6 bases). The CDR3 has 16 amino acids. Germline CDR1 KGHSH, CDR2 LQKENI. V lost 6 bases, J lost 3 bases, and 20 bases lay in between. CDR3 DNA: TGTGCCAGCTCGGTGGGGCAGGGGAGGGAGTACACTGAAGCTTTCTTT. This sequence encodes CASSVGQGREYTEAFF.

The V and J genes are TRBV30 and TRBJ2-7; D is undetermined. Germline V gives CDR1 GTSNPN, CDR2 SVGIG (reference sequence). V lost 5 bases and J lost 4, with 18 bases in between. This CDR3 region has 14 residues. The CDR3 nucleotides are TGTGCCTGGTCCCCCACATCCGCTCGATACGAGCAGTACTTC. This codes for CAWSPTSARYEQYF. Full variable domain (rest looked up from reference TRBV30 and TRBJ2-7): SQTIHQWPATLVQPVGSPLSLECTVEGTSNPNLYWYRQAAGRGLQLLFYSVGIGQISSEVPQNLSASRPQDRQFILSSKKLLLSDSGFYLCAWSPTSARYEQYFGPGTRLTVT.

The chain has TRBV6-1 and TRBJ2-7, with TRBD2 identical over 8 bases. Unmatched junction bases numbered 12, after V lost 4 bases and J lost 4 bases. This CDR3 comprises 16 residues. In germline, CDR1 is MNHNS, CDR2 SASEGT. Written as DNA, the CDR3 is TGTGCCAGCAGTGCCCGGGGGGGCGCGAACCGGTACGAGCAGTACTTC. It yields the protein CASSARGGANRYEQYF.

This chain connects TRBV18 to TRBJ1-1, with D unclear. The V gene's germline CDR1 is KGHSH and CDR2 LQKENI. The CDR3 is made up of 16 amino acids. Trimming took 3 bases from V and 8 from J, leaving 22 bases between them. In DNA, the CDR3 is TGTGCCAGCTCACCCCCCAACCGGGGTTTTTTGGGGGAAGCTTTCTTT. Its translation: CASSPPNRGFLGEAFF. The variable domain in full, completed from reference TRBV18 and TRBJ1-1, reads NAGVMQNPRHLVRRRGQEARLRCSPMKGHSHVYWYRQLPEEGLKFMVYLQKENIIDESGMPKERFSAEFPKEGPSILRIQQVVRGDSAAYFCASSPPNRGFLGEAFFGQGTRLTVV.

The chain combines TRBV16 with TRBJ1-6, with D possibly matching TRBD1 (5 bases). V gave up 7 bases and J gave up 6 bases, with 13 bases separating them. Germline V CDR1 and CDR2: KGHSY, FQNENV. The CDR3 runs 14 residues. The CDR3 region has the DNA TGTGCCAGCACGGATCGTCAGGGTAATTCACCCCTCCACTTT. The encoded protein is CASTDRQGNSPLHF.

The chain joins TRBV6-6 to TRBJ1-3, with no clear D. Germline loops: CDR1 MNHNY, CDR2 SVGAGI (reference sequence). The CDR3 contains 15 residues. With 5 bases removed from V and 0 bases from J, the gap between germline ends came to 11 bases. Here the CDR3 reads CASSPQRNSGNTIYF. DNA of the CDR3: TGTGCCAGCAGTCCCCAGCGAAACTCTGGAAACACCATATATTTT.

This clone appeared once. V usage is TRBV6-6 and J usage is TRBJ1-2; tentative D call: TRBD1 (5 bases). CDR1 MNHNY and CDR2 SVGAGI come from the germline V gene (reference sequence). There are 12 residues in the CDR3. V dropped 6 bases and J dropped 5 bases, with 10 bases sitting between them. The DNA of the CDR3 is TGTGCCAGCAGGGACACTTATTATGGCTACACCTTC. Its translation: CASRDTYYGYTF.

The DNA for the CDR3 is TGTGCCAGCAGCCAGCAGGGGATCACTGAAGCTTTCTTT. Encoded protein: CASSQQGITEAFF. The rearrangement links TRBV5-4 to TRBJ1-1; D is perhaps TRBD1 (6 bases). The length of the CDR3 is 13 residues. V dropped 4 bases and J dropped 4 bases, with 11 bases sitting between them. Germline V gene data show CDR1 as SGHNT and CDR2 as YYREEE (reference sequence).

The rearrangement joins TRBV4-1 to TRBJ2-7; 10 positions match TRBD2. There are 16 residues in the CDR3. Germline values: CDR1 MGHRA, CDR2 YSYEKL. After removal of 0 bases from V and 0 bases from J, the junction contained 2 bases not matched to a gene. CDR3 protein: CASSQEGLASSYEQYF. The DNA for the CDR3 is TGCGCCAGCAGCCAAGAGGGACTAGCGTCCTCCTACGAGCAGTACTTC.

The V gene is TRBV7-2, the J gene TRBJ1-2, with a tentative D call TRBD1 (6 bases). Germline values: CDR1 SGHTA, CDR2 FQGNSA. Trimming shortened V by 5 bases and J by 2 bases, and 6 bases separated the two germline ends. The CDR3 has 12 residues. CDR3 in amino acids: CASSTGNYGYTF. The CDR3 bases are TGTGCCAGCAGCACAGGGAACTATGGCTACACCTTC.

V usage is TRBV5-4 and J usage is TRBJ2-1, with 14 bases aligning to TRBD2. J was trimmed by 10 bases and V by 4 bases; bases with no gene match: 7. CDR3 length: 15 residues. Per germline, CDR1 SGHNT and CDR2 YYREEE (reference sequence). The CDR3 region has the DNA TGTGCCAGCAGCCCGGGACTAGCGGGAGTAGGGGAGCAGTTCTTC. Translation: CASSPGLAGVGEQFF.

This clone was recorded only once. V gene TRBV4-1 combines with J gene TRBJ1-2; D might be TRBD1 (5 bases). Trimming removed 5 bases at V and 8 bases at J, with 18 bases between. The germline gives CDR1 MGHRA, CDR2 YSYEKL. This CDR3 spans 14 amino acids. CDR3 in amino acids: CASSVQGALVGYTF. The CDR3 coding sequence is TGCGCCAGCAGCGTTCAGGGAGCCTTAGTCGGCTACACCTTC.